The clone carrying this TCR beta chain turned up a few times. Its specificity is not known. The protocol was immunoSEQ multiplex PCR, while the TCRdb copy is restricted to in-frame clones and leaves out a portion. The sample yields about 120,000 clones, approximately 90% seen once. This sample stems from a study of radiotherapy plus CTLA-4 blockade in lung cancer. The trim removed 10 bases at V and 0 bases at J, leaving 6 bases unmatched. The CDR3 spans 15 residues. CDR1 and CDR2 (germline): LNHDA, SQIVND (reference sequence). Study-wide findings and caveats: TCR clones from tumors expanded in blood after radiotherapy plus ipilimumab. Best predicting response, reportedly, were early blood T cell clone dynamics, with interferon-beta.

The origin of this receptor is a human donor with non-small cell lung cancer that progressed on radiotherapy plus ipilimumab. The V gene is TRBV19, the J gene TRBJ1-3; 10 bases fit TRBD1. The source was peripheral blood, collected from a patient treated with radiotherapy plus ipilimumab. CDR3 sequence reads: CATRDRGGSGNTIYF. In DNA form, the CDR3 reads TGTGCCACCAGGGACAGGGGAGGCTCTGGAAACACCATATATTTT.